One and the same sample provided the 12 T cell receptor beta chains below, sequenced in a study of regulatory T cells in long-lasting Graves disease. This sample's time point: newly diagnosed GD, antithyroid drugs for less than 3 months. PBMC RNA was the source of the TCR library. TCR beta libraries were built with iRepertoire HTBI primers and Arm-PCR of CDR3 regions. MiXCR, run by TCRdb on the multiplex PCR reads, gives a single entry per CDR3 protein. The sample includes about 460,000 distinct CDR3 sequences, about 14% of them seen just once. Separately, the same data were catalogued under a study of T cells in Graves' hyperthyroidism and ophthalmopathy.

The specimen was peripheral blood mononuclear cells (PBMCs), collected at new diagnosis, from a patient treated with antithyroid drugs. These receptors were obtained from a woman in her forties or fifties with Graves disease.

This clonotype occurred many times. The chain carries TRBV20-1 and TRBJ2-7; D perhaps matches TRBD2 (6 bases). Germline V gives CDR1 DFQATT, CDR2 SNEGSKA (reference sequence). V lost 3 bases to trimming and J lost 2 bases, with 17 bases between them. The CDR3 is 15 amino acids. This chain's CDR3 is CSARVEGRWTYEQYF. The CDR3 region has the DNA TGCAGTGCTAGGGTTGAGGGGAGGTGGACCTACGAGCAGTACTTC.

A few counts support this clonotype. J is TRBJ2-6 and V is TRBV28; 8 bases line up with TRBD2. The germline V gene has CDR1 MDHEN and CDR2 SYDVKM. V shed 2 bases, J shed 1 base, and the junction held 7 bases outside the gene matches. The length of the CDR3 is 18 residues. CDR3 in DNA: TGTGCCAGCAGTTTAACGGGACTAGGTGATTCTGGGGCCAACGTCCTGACTTTC. Translating gives CASSLTGLGDSGANVLTF.

This clonotype came up many times. V is TRBV28 and J is TRBJ2-1, with TRBD1 matching over 10 bases. V gave up 5 bases and J gave up 2 bases; unmatched junction bases: 3. The CDR3 is made up of 15 amino acids. Germline-derived CDR1 and CDR2 are MDHEN and SYDVKM. The CDR3 sequence: CASSPGTGAYNEQFF. The CDR3 nucleotides read TGTGCCAGCAGTCCCGGGACAGGGGCCTACAATGAGCAGTTCTTC.

This clonotype was counted ten times or more. The V call is TRBV7-3, the J call TRBJ2-3, with 14 positions matching TRBD2. In germline, CDR1 is SGHTA, CDR2 FQGTGA. This CDR3 spans 16 amino acids. V lost 4 bases, J lost 7 bases, and 7 bases stayed unmatched. The DNA of the CDR3 is TGTGCCAGCAGCTACACGGGACTAGCGGGAGCAAATACGCAGTATTTT. This gives the protein CASSYTGLAGANTQYF.

Many counts were recorded for this clonotype. The chain combines TRBV20-1 with TRBJ2-5; D is ambiguous. The CDR3 extends over 10 amino acids. Trimming removed 3 bases at V and 6 bases at J, with 5 bases between. CDR1 and CDR2 (germline): DFQATT, SNEGSKA (reference sequence). The CDR3 nucleotides read TGCAGTGCTAGTAGCAAGACCCAGTACTTC. This translates into CSASSKTQYF.

This clonotype was seen repeatedly, ten times or more. The genes are TRBV6-2 or TRBV6-3 and TRBJ2-3; 8 bases are shared with TRBD2. The V and J ends lost 5 bases and 7 bases, in that order; junction bases with no gene match: 11. From germline, CDR1 is MNHEY and CDR2 SVGEGT. The CDR3 extends over 15 amino acids. CDR3 DNA: TGTGCCAGCAGTCCTCAAGCGGGAGTGGCTTATACGCAGTATTTT. This codes for CASSPQAGVAYTQYF.

A word on this clonotype: A much larger clone differs from this one at a single base, so this may be a read error. J is TRBJ2-1 and V is TRBV28, with D unclear. Germline V gene lookup returns CDR1 MDHEN and CDR2 SYDVKM. The CDR3 totals 14 residues. The CDR3 protein is CASSRLTSYNKQFF. The CDR3 nucleotides are TGTGCCAGCAGCCGATTGACCTCCTACAATAAGCAGTTCTTC.

This clonotype was seen only a few times. CDR3 loop: CASSLDWVGVQETQYF. As DNA, the CDR3 is TGTGCCAGCAGCTTAGACTGGGTCGGGGTGCAGGAGACCCAGTACTTC. The chain joins TRBV7-2 to TRBJ2-5; TRBD2 might be the D (5 bases). The CDR3 length is 16 residues. V dropped 1 base and J dropped 5 bases, with 17 bases sitting between them. Germline assignment: CDR1 SGHTA and CDR2 FQGNSA.

This clonotype was recorded a few times. This chain joins TRBV28 and TRBJ2-7; 9 bases agree with TRBD1. The CDR3 runs to 16 residues. V was clipped by 3 bases and J by 2 bases; unmatched bases: 8. CDR1 is MDHEN, CDR2 SYDVKM, per germline. Here the CDR3 reads CASSLGRGTGPYEQYF. The CDR3 nucleotides are TGTGCCAGCAGTTTGGGAAGGGGGACAGGGCCCTACGAGCAGTACTTC. Filled out from reference TRBV28 and TRBJ2-7, the complete variable domain reads DVKVTQSSRYLVKRTGEKVFLECVQDMDHENMFWYRQDPGLGLRLIYFSYDVKMKEKGDIPEGYSVSREKKERFSLILESASTNQTSMYLCASSLGRGTGPYEQYFGPGTRLTVT.

In this sample, this clonotype turned up a few times. The chain links TRBV30 to TRBJ1-5; a possible D gene is TRBD1 (5 bases). The V gene lost 0 bases and the J gene lost 6 bases, with 12 bases spanning the gap. CDR1 is GTSNPN, CDR2 SVGIG, per germline (reference sequence). CDR3 length: 14 amino acids. CDR3 amino acids: CAWSVPGSGQPQHF. The CDR3 bases are TGTGCCTGGAGTGTACCAGGGTCAGGTCAGCCCCAGCATTTT.

On this clonotype itself: This may stem from a read error, because a much larger clone lies one nucleotide away. This is likely a read error, given that the CDR3 carries no conserved phenylalanine or tryptophan at its end. The chain has TRBV7-6 and TRBJ2-3; 7 bases line up with TRBD1. This CDR3 spans 14 amino acids. CDR1 and CDR2 from the germline V gene are SGHVS and FNYEAQ. V lost 1 base and J lost 5; bases outside the gene matches: 3. The CDR3 DNA reads TGTGCCAGCAGCTTAGGGGACAGTGTAGATACGCAGTATTTG. Protein product: CASSLGDSVDTQYL.

This clonotype was observed at least ten times. The chain recombines TRBV10-3 with TRBJ2-3; D ambiguous. Germline V CDR1 and CDR2: ENHRY, SYGVKD. Trimming cost V 2 bases and J 4 bases, with 13 bases left between them. This CDR3 is built from 15 residues. The CDR3 protein is CAISEQADAADTQYF. The CDR3 DNA reads as TGTGCCATCAGTGAGCAGGCAGACGCCGCAGATACGCAGTATTTT.